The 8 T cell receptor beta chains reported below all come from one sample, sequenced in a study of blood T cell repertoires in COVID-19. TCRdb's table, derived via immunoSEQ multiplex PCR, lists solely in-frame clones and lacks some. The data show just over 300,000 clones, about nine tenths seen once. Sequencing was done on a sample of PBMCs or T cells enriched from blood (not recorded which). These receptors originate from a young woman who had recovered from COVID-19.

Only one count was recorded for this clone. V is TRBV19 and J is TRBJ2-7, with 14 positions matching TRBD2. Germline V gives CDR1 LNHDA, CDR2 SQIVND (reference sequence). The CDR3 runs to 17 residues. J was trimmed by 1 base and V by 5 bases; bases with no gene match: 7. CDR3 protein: CASSWGLAGVGSYEQYF. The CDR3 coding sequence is TGTGCCAGTAGTTGGGGACTAGCGGGAGTAGGTTCCTACGAGCAGTACTTC. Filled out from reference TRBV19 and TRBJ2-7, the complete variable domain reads DGGITQSPKYLFRKEGQNVTLSCEQNLNHDAMYWYRQDPGQGLRLIYYSQIVNDFQKGDIAEGYSVSREKKESFPLTVTSAQKNPTAFYLCASSWGLAGVGSYEQYFGPGTRLTVT.

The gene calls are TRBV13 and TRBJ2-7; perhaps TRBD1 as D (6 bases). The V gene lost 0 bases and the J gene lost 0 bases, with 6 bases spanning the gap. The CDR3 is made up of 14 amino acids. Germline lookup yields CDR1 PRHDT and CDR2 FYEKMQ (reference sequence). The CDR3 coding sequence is TGTGCCAGCAGCTTAGGGGACAGCTCCTACGAGCAGTACTTC. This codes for CASSLGDSSYEQYF.

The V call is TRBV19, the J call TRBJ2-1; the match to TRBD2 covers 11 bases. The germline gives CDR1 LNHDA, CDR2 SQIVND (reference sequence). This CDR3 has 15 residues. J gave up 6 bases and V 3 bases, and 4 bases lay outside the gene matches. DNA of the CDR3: TGTGCCAGTAGTATGACTAGCGGGGCGTTCAATGAGCAGTTCTTC. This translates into CASSMTSGAFNEQFF.

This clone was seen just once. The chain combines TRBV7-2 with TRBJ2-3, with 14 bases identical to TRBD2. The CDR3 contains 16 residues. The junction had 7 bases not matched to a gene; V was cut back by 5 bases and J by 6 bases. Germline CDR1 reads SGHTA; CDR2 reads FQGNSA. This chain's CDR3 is CASSPRLAGGPDTQYF. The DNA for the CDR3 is TGTGCCAGCAGCCCGAGACTAGCGGGGGGGCCCGATACGCAGTATTTT. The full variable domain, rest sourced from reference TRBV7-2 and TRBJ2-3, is GAGVSQSPSNKVTEKGKDVELRCDPISGHTALYWYRQSLGQGLEFLIYFQGNSAPDKSGLPSDRFSAERTGGSVSTLTIQRTQQEDSAVYLCASSPRLAGGPDTQYFGPGTRLTVL.

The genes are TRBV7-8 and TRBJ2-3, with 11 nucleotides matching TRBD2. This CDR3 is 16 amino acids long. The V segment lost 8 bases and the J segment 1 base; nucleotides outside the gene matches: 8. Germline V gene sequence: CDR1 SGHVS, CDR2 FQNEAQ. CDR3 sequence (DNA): TGTGCCAGCTCCTTAGCGGGAGGGCCAGGCACAGATACGCAGTATTTT. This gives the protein CASSLAGGPGTDTQYF.

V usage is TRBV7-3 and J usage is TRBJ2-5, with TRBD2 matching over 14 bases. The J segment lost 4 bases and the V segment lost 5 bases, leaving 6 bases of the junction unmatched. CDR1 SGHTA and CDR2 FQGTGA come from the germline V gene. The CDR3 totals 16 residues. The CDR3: CASSLTSGRGGETQYF. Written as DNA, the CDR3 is TGTGCCAGCAGCCTGACTAGCGGGAGGGGTGGAGAGACCCAGTACTTC.

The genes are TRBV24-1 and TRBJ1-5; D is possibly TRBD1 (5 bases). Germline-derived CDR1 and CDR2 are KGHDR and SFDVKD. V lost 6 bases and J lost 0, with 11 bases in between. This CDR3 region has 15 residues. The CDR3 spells CATSPGEASNQPQHF. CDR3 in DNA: TGTGCCACCAGTCCGGGGGAGGCTAGCAATCAGCCCCAGCATTTT.

The DNA of the CDR3 is TGTGCCAGCAGCTCGCGGGTGACCCAGTACTTC. Its translation: CASSSRVTQYF. The chain is built from TRBV5-6 and TRBJ2-5; tentative D call: TRBD2 (5 bases). The ends were cut back, 3 bases at V and 7 bases at J, with 7 bases in the middle. The length of the CDR3 is 11 residues. The germline V gene encodes CDR1 SGHDT and CDR2 YYEEEE.